This T cell receptor beta chain was profiled in a study of human T cells and chemical hapten exposure. TCRdb reprocessed the RACE reads with MiXCR, giving one entry per CDR3 protein. The sample has 85,000 to 130,000 distinct CDR3 sequences, approximately 12% seen once. As for this clonotype: The antigen remains unidentified.

Time point described: pre-sensitization, week 0. As for treatment: therapeutic diphenylcyclopropenone sensitization with weekly scalp DPC. Unfractionated whole blood served as the source for total RNA extraction. Study-level findings and limits: Versus controls, significantly more large CDR3 similarity clusters arose from expanded TCRs. Unchanged with DPC sensitization were TCRs above 1 in 1000 frequency.

The material was whole blood, obtained in connection with sensitization to the hapten diphenylcyclopropenone (DPC). The sequence came from a woman between 45 and 60 years old with alopecia areata. Some clones in this sample may be carry-over from other donors' samples.

The chain's CDR3 is CASSLGSDRASYNSPLHF. For the CDR3, the DNA is TGTGCCAGCTCACTAGGATCGGACAGGGCGTCCTATAATTCACCCCTCCACTTT. This chain links TRBV18 with TRBJ1-6; 8 bases fit TRBD1. The ends lost 4 bases at V and 1 base at J; junction bases unmatched: 9. From germline, CDR1 is KGHSH and CDR2 LQKENI. The CDR3 is made up of 18 amino acids.